This TCR beta chain was observed in a study of OX40 agonist ivuxolimab in advanced cancers. Overall study context: Ivuxolimab was administered intravenously to patients at 0.01 to 10 mg/kg every 2 weeks. Participants averaged approximately 65 years of age (range roughly 23 to 90) and were around 80% male. Study-wide results and limits: Blood T cells, both CD4+ and CD8+, expanded clonally by week 6 at 0.1 to 3.0 mg/kg.

The cohort excluded patients with autoimmune disease history or systemic immunosuppression. V lost 8 bases, J lost 4 bases, and 7 bases stayed unmatched. Germline V gives CDR1 MDHEN, CDR2 SYDVKM. This CDR3 comprises 13 residues. Notes on this clone: Its matching antigen is unknown.

Measured with immunoSEQ multiplex PCR; TCRdb has only the in-frame clones, and not every one. The sample has roughly 110,000 clones, 90% seen once. The TCR originated in an adult with an advanced solid tumor such as melanoma, head and neck, liver or kidney cancer. The V call is TRBV28, the J call TRBJ2-5; 7 bases line up with TRBD1. The sequenced sample was CD4+ or CD8+ T cells sorted from blood, obtained in a trial of the OX40 agonist ivuxolimab. The CDR3 nucleotides are TGTGCCAGCCAAGATAGACAGGGAGAGACCCAGTACTTC. Protein: CASQDRQGETQYF.